These T cell receptor beta chains were read from a single sample in a study of OX40 agonist ivuxolimab in advanced cancers. The method was immunoSEQ multiplex PCR; TCRdb's version includes in-frame clones alone and lacks a portion of them. The profile shows 81,000 or so clones, about 90% of them singletons. The starting material was CD4+ or CD8+ T cells sorted from blood, obtained in a trial of the OX40 agonist ivuxolimab. The receptors originated from an adult with an advanced solid tumor such as melanoma, head and neck, liver or kidney cancer. Each CDR3 is given with its conserved first and last residue. A D gene is named only where the DNA matches it firmly.

v_gene: TRBV27
j_gene: TRBJ1-1
d_gene: .
CDR3nt: TGTGCCAGCAGTTTATGGGGACGCACTGAAGCTTTCTTT
CDR3aa: CASSLWGRTEAFF

v_gene: TRBV7-8
j_gene: TRBJ2-1
d_gene: .
CDR3nt: TGTGCCAGCAGCCCTACGAGGGGGAATGAGCAGTTCTTC
CDR3aa: CASSPTRGNEQFF

v_gene: TRBV20-1
j_gene: TRBJ2-1
d_gene: TRBD2
CDR3nt: TGCAGTGCCCCCGGGGGGGTCTTACAGTTCTTC
CDR3aa: CSAPGGVLQFF

v_gene: TRBV19
j_gene: TRBJ2-3
d_gene: .
CDR3nt: TGTGCCAGTAGTATGGGGGCACGGGGCCCCAGTACGCAGTATTTT
CDR3aa: CASSMGARGPSTQYF

v_gene: TRBV2
j_gene: TRBJ2-5
d_gene: TRBD2
CDR3nt: TGTGCCAGCAGTGAAGGCTCTAGCGGGAGCTGGTACCAAGAGACCCAGTACTTC
CDR3aa: CASSEGSSGSWYQETQYF

v_gene: TRBV30
j_gene: TRBJ1-1
d_gene: TRBD1
CDR3nt: TGTGCCTGGAGTGTCTCCCAGGGGGGAACTGAAGCTTTCTTT
CDR3aa: CAWSVSQGGTEAFF

v_gene: TRBV30
j_gene: TRBJ1-6
d_gene: .
CDR3nt: TGTGCCTGGAGTCCACGTGGGGGGGTGGTCAATTCACCCCTCCACTTT
CDR3aa: CAWSPRGGVVNSPLHF

v_gene: TRBV4-3
j_gene: TRBJ2-4
d_gene: .
CDR3nt: TGCGCCAGCAGCCCCGGGGAGTACGCCAAAAACATTCAGTACTTC
CDR3aa: CASSPGEYAKNIQYF

v_gene: TRBV7-9
j_gene: TRBJ1-1
d_gene: .
CDR3nt: TGTGCCAGCAGGATAGGTGACACTGAAGCTTTCTTT
CDR3aa: CASRIGDTEAFF

v_gene: TRBV27
j_gene: TRBJ2-1
d_gene: .
CDR3nt: TGTGCCAGCAGTCTACAGAGAAGCTCCTACAATGAGCAGTTCTTC
CDR3aa: CASSLQRSSYNEQFF

v_gene: TRBV5-5
j_gene: TRBJ1-1
d_gene: .
CDR3nt: TGTGCCAGCAGCTTGGCCAAGGGTATACGGACTGAAGCTTTCTTT
CDR3aa: CASSLAKGIRTEAFF

v_gene: TRBV6-6
j_gene: TRBJ2-2
d_gene: TRBD2
CDR3nt: TGTGCCAGCAGTTACTCCTGGCGGGAGATAACCGGGGAGCTGTTTTTT
CDR3aa: CASSYSWREITGELFF